The clone carrying this T cell receptor beta chain was observed at least ten times. Its antigen is still unknown. This specimen comes from a study of T cells in Graves' hyperthyroidism and ophthalmopathy. Germline V gives CDR1 LNHDA, CDR2 SQIVND (reference sequence). The V end lost 4 bases, the J end lost 6 bases, and 9 bases lay between the germline ends. The CDR3 covers 12 residues. TCR beta CDR3 regions were amplified from RNA transcripts. RT-PCR in the first round (using the HTBI primer set) targeted the TCR CDR3. One entry per CDR3 protein, called by TCRdb with MiXCR from the multiplex PCR reads. This sample has around 100,000 distinct CDR3 sequences, with about half found just once. Study-wide results and caveats: Ophthalmopathy was model-predicted a median roughly 6.3 months pre-onset.

V and J are TRBV19 and TRBJ1-1, with D possibly TRBD1 on 5 matching bases. Sequencing used blood. This receptor was obtained from a middle-aged man with Graves' hyperthyroidism. Here the CDR3 DNA reads TGTGCCAGTAGTAAGGGGACCGCTGAAGCTTTCTTT. Amino acid sequence: CASSKGTAEAFF.